The rows below give T cell receptor beta chains drawn from one sample of a study of T cell changes during pregnancy in multiple sclerosis. Sequencing was performed with immunoSEQ multiplex PCR; in TCRdb, only in-frame clones are kept and a portion is missing. This repertoire shows some 28,000 clones, around 89% found once; its top ten account for roughly 3%. Here the sequenced sample was CD4+ T cells from peripheral blood mononuclear cells, taken in the first trimester of pregnancy. The receptors were sampled from a female donor in good health, enrolled as a control in a pregnancy study. CDR3s include the opening cysteine and the closing phenylalanine or tryptophan. Each record gives: V gene, clone size, J gene, D gene, CDR3 DNA, CDR3 protein. D genes are given only for firm matches. Rows give clone size only sometimes, using once, few, many, or a class for an expanded clone.

>TRBV7-7|.|TRBJ2-2|.
TGTGCTAGCAGCCGGAGTCGGAAAACCGGGGAGCTGTTTTTT
CASSRSRKTGELFF
>TRBV7-8|.|TRBJ1-1|.
TGTGCCAGCAGCTTTTTCAGGGAGAACACTGAAGCTTTCTTT
CASSFFRENTEAFF
>TRBV25-1|.|TRBJ2-7|TRBD1
TGTGCCAGCAGTGAACCCCAAGGGGGCAGAGGTGGCTACGAGCAGTACTTC
CASSEPQGGRGGYEQYF
>TRBV28|.|TRBJ1-6|.
TGTGCCAGCAGTCTCCCCAGCTCCTATAATTCACCCCTCCACTTT
CASSLPSSYNSPLHF
>TRBV9|.|TRBJ1-2|.
TGTGCCAGCAGTGTTAACGGGGGTCGCGGCTACACCTTC
CASSVNGGRGYTF
>TRBV6-1|.|TRBJ2-7|.
TGTGCCAGCAGTGAAACAGGGCACTACGAGCAGTACTTC
CASSETGHYEQYF
>TRBV19|.|TRBJ1-1|.
TGTGCCAGTAGTAGTGGGCAGATGCGCACTGAAGCTTTCTTT
CASSSGQMRTEAFF
>TRBV29-1|few|TRBJ2-1|TRBD2
TGCAGCGTTGAGACGGGAGGGCAGTTCTTC
CSVETGGQFF
>TRBV28|.|TRBJ1-2|TRBD1
TGTGCCAGCAGTTTCATCGGACAGGGAAGTGGCTACACCTTC
CASSFIGQGSGYTF
>TRBV30|.|TRBJ2-3|TRBD2
TGTGCCTGGGGGGGAGGGAACACAGATACGCAGTATTTT
CAWGGGNTDTQYF
>TRBV7-9|.|TRBJ1-2|TRBD1
TGTGCCAGCAGCCCACCCGGGACAGGGAAGGTCCATGGCTACACCTTC
CASSPPGTGKVHGYTF
>TRBV7-9|.|TRBJ1-5|.
TGTGCCAGCAGCTTAGAGAGGAGCAATCAGCCCCAGCATTTT
CASSLERSNQPQHF
>TRBV6-5|.|TRBJ2-1|.
TGTGCCAGCAGTTACTCCTCCCGCAATGAGCAGTTCTTC
CASSYSSRNEQFF
>TRBV30|.|TRBJ1-2|.
TGTGCCTGGACCCCCCCGACACTCAACTGGTATGGCTACACCTTC
CAWTPPTLNWYGYTF
>TRBV6-1|.|TRBJ1-1|.
TGTGCCAGCAGTGTAAAGGTAGGGCGGCGGGGTGAAGCTTTCTTT
CASSVKVGRRGEAFF
>TRBV5-1|.|TRBJ2-2|.
TGCGCCAGCAGCTCGGGGAGTACGAACACCGGGGAGCTGTTTTTT
CASSSGSTNTGELFF
>TRBV28|.|TRBJ1-2|TRBD1
TGTGCCAGCAGGGACGACAGGGGTGAATACACCTTC
CASRDDRGEYTF
>TRBV1|.|TRBJ2-1|.
TGCACCCTTTACCGGACTAGTCCTCACAATGAGCAGTTCTTC
CTLYRTSPHNEQFF